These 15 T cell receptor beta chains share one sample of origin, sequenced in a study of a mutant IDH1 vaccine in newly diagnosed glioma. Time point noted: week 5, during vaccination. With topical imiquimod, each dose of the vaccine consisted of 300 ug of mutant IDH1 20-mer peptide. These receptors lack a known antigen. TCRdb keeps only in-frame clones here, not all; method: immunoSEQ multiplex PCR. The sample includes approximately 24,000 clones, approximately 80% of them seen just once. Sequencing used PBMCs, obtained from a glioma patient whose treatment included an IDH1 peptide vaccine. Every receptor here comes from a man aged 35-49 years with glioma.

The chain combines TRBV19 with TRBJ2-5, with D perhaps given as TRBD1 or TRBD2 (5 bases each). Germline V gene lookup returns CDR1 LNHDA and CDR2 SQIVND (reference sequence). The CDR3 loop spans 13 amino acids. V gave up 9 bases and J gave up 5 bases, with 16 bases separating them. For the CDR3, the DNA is TGTGCCAGCTCCCAGAGGGCAGGGGAGACCCAGTACTTC. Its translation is CASSQRAGETQYF.

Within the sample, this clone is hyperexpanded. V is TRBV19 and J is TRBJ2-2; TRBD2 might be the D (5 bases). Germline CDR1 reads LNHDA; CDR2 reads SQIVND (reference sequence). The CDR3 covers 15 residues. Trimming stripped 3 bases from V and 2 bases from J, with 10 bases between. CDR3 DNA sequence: TGTGCCAGTAGTATGGCGCTAGCAAACACCGGGGAGCTGTTTTTT. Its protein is CASSMALANTGELFF.

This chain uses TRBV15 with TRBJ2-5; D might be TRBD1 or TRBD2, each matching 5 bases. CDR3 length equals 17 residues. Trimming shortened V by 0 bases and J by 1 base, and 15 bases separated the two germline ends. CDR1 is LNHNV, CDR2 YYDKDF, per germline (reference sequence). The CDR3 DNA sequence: TGTGCCACCAGCAGAGATCAGGGACCCCCAGGCCAAGAGACCCAGTACTTC. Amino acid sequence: CATSRDQGPPGQETQYF.

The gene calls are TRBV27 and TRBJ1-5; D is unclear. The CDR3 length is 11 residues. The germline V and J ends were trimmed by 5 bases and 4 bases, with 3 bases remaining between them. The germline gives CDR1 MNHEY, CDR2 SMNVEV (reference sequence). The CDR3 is CASSPNQPQHF. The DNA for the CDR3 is TGTGCCAGCAGTCCGAATCAGCCCCAGCATTTT.

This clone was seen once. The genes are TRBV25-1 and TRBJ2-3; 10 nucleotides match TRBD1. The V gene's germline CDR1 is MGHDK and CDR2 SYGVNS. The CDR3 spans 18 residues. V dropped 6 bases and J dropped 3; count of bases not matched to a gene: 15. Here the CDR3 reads CASSYDRKWDRGTDTQYF. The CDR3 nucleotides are TGTGCCAGCAGCTACGATCGAAAATGGGACAGGGGAACAGATACGCAGTATTTT.

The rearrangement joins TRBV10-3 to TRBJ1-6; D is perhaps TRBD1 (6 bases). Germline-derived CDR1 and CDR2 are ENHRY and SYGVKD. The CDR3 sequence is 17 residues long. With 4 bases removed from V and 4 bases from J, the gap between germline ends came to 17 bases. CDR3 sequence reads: CAISVHPIGGYNSPLHF. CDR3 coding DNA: TGTGCCATCAGTGTTCACCCGATAGGGGGATATAATTCACCCCTCCACTTT.

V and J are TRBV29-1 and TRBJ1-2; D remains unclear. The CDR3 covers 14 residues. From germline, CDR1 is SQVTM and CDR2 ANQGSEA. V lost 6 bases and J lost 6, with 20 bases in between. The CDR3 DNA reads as TGCAGCGTCCATGGTGGGCTTTCGTTCGATGGCTACACCTTC. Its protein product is CSVHGGLSFDGYTF.

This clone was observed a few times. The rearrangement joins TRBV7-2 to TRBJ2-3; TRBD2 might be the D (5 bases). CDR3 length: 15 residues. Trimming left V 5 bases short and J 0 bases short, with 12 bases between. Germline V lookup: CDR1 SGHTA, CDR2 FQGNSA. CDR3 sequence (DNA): TGTGCCAGCAGCCCAGACTACCAGAGCACAGATACGCAGTATTTT. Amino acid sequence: CASSPDYQSTDTQYF.

The CDR3 loop reads CASAEDGYNEQFF. DNA of the CDR3: TGTGCCAGCGCCGAGGACGGCTACAATGAGCAGTTCTTC. This rearrangement joins TRBV2 to TRBJ2-1; D ambiguous. Trimming removed 8 bases at V and 3 bases at J, with 11 bases between. Germline CDR1 is SNHLY and CDR2 is FYNNEI. CDR3 length: 13 residues.

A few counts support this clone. CDR3 nucleotides: TGCGCCAGCACCGGGACAGGGCGTACAAGGACTGAAGCTTTCTTT. It is translated as CASTGTGRTRTEAFF. The rearrangement links TRBV5-1 to TRBJ1-1; 9 nucleotides line up with TRBD1. The V gene end was trimmed by 6 bases and the J gene end by 5 bases; junction bases not matched to a gene: 11. This CDR3 has 15 amino acids. CDR1 SGHRS and CDR2 YFSETQ come from the germline V gene.

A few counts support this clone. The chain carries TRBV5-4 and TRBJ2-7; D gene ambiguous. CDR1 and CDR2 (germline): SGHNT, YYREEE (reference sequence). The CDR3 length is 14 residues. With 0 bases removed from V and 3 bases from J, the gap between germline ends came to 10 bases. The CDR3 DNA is TGTGCCAGCAGCTTGGAAGCTAGTGGCTACGAGCAGTACTTC. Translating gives CASSLEASGYEQYF.

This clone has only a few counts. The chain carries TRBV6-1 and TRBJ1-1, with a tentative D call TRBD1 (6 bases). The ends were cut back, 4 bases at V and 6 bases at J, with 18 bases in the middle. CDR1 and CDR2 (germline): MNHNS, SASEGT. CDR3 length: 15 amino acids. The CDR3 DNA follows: TGTGCCAGCAGTGTAGTCTTTGGGGAGGGGGCTGAAGCTTTCTTT. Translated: CASSVVFGEGAEAFF.

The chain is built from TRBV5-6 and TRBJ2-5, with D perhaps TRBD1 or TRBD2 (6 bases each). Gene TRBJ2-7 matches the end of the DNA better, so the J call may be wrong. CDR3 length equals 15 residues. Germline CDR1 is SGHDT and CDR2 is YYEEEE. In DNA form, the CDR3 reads TGTGCCAGCAGCTTGGTAGGGGGGCTTGTATACGAGCAGTACTTC. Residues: CASSLVGGLVYEQYF.

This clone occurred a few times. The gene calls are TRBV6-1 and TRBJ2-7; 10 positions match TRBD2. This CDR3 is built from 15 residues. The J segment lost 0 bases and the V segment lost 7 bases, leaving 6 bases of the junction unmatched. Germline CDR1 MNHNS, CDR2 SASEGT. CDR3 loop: CASTLGLAASYEQYF. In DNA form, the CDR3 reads TGTGCCAGCACCCTCGGACTAGCGGCCTCCTACGAGCAGTACTTC.

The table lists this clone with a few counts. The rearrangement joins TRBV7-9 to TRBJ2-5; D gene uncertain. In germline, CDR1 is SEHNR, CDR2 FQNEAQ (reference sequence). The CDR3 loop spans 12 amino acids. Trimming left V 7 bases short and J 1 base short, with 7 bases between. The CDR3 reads CASTFSQETQYF. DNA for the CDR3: TGTGCCAGCACCTTTTCCCAAGAGACCCAGTACTTC.